This is a list of T cell receptor beta chains from one sample in a study of T cells in Graves' hyperthyroidism and ophthalmopathy. One entry per CDR3 protein, called by TCRdb with MiXCR from the multiplex PCR reads. There are roughly 400,000 distinct CDR3 sequences in the sample; around 15% occur only once, and over 25% lies in the top ten. The sample comprised blood. The receptor source for this set is a man between 45 and 60 years old with Graves' ophthalmopathy. Each CDR3 is given with its conserved first and last residue. Each record gives: J gene, V gene, D gene, clone size, CDR3 DNA, CDR3 protein. A D gene is named only where the DNA matches it firmly. Only part of the rows carry a size: once, few, many, or a class if the clone is expanded.

j_call: TRBJ2-1; v_call: TRBV10-3; d_call: TRBD2; clone_size: -; cdr3_nt: TGTGCCATCGCTGGTAGCGGGAGGGCCAGCCATGAGCAGTTCTTC; cdr3_aa: CAIAGSGRASHEQFF
j_call: TRBJ2-2; v_call: TRBV6-1; d_call: -; clone_size: many; cdr3_nt: TGTGCCATCCACGCCGGGAGCACGAACACCGGGGAGCTGTTTTTT; cdr3_aa: CAIHAGSTNTGELFF
j_call: TRBJ2-3; v_call: TRBV2; d_call: -; clone_size: many; cdr3_nt: TGTGCCAGCAGTGACCAAGATACGCAGTATTTT; cdr3_aa: CASSDQDTQYF
j_call: TRBJ2-1; v_call: TRBV6-5; d_call: TRBD2; clone_size: few; cdr3_nt: TGTGCCAGCAGTTACAAGATTTCCGGGACTAGTAGGTCCTACAATGAGCAGTTCTTC; cdr3_aa: CASSYKISGTSRSYNEQFF
j_call: TRBJ1-1; v_call: TRBV5-1; d_call: -; clone_size: many; cdr3_nt: TGCGCCAGCAGCTTGGATTATCGGGCAGCGAACACTGAAGCTTTCTTT; cdr3_aa: CASSLDYRAANTEAFF
j_call: TRBJ2-7; v_call: TRBV27; d_call: TRBD1; clone_size: -; cdr3_nt: TGTGCCAGCAGAAGACAGGGGGAGTCCTACGAGCAGTACTTC; cdr3_aa: CASRRQGESYEQYF
j_call: TRBJ2-2; v_call: TRBV19; d_call: -; clone_size: -; cdr3_nt: TGTGCCAGTAGCCTCATGAGTTGGAGCGGGGAGCTGTTTTTT; cdr3_aa: CASSLMSWSGELFF
j_call: TRBJ2-1; v_call: TRBV7-9; d_call: TRBD2; clone_size: -; cdr3_nt: TGTGCCAGCAGCTGGGGACTAGTTTACAATGAGCAGTTCTTC; cdr3_aa: CASSWGLVYNEQFF
j_call: TRBJ2-3; v_call: TRBV24-1; d_call: -; clone_size: many; cdr3_nt: TGTGCCACCAGCCAAGTAGCAGATACGCAGTATTTT; cdr3_aa: CATSQVADTQYF
j_call: TRBJ2-7; v_call: TRBV20-1; d_call: TRBD1; clone_size: many; cdr3_nt: TGCAGTAACACAGGGGTCGTCTACGAGCAGTACTTC; cdr3_aa: CSNTGVVYEQYF
j_call: TRBJ1-2; v_call: TRBV6-2/TRBV6-3; d_call: -; clone_size: -; cdr3_nt: TGTGCCAGCAGTTACTCGATTGTCAGCAACTATGGCTACACCTTC; cdr3_aa: CASSYSIVSNYGYTF
j_call: TRBJ2-1; v_call: TRBV29-1; d_call: TRBD1; clone_size: many; cdr3_nt: TGCAGCGTCGTGGGACAGCGGATAAGCGGATTCTCCTACAATGAGCAGTTCTTC; cdr3_aa: CSVVGQRISGFSYNEQFF
j_call: TRBJ2-7; v_call: TRBV13; d_call: -; clone_size: many; cdr3_nt: TGTGCCAGCAGCTTAGGAATCATTGGGGAGCAGTACTTC; cdr3_aa: CASSLGIIGEQYF
j_call: TRBJ2-5; v_call: TRBV2; d_call: TRBD1; clone_size: many; cdr3_nt: TGTGCCAGCGGAGGACAGGGGAGGCAAGAGACCCAGTACTTC; cdr3_aa: CASGGQGRQETQYF
j_call: TRBJ1-5; v_call: TRBV29-1; d_call: -; clone_size: many; cdr3_nt: TGCAGCGTCCGGGACAACTACAATCAGCCCCAGCATTTT; cdr3_aa: CSVRDNYNQPQHF
j_call: TRBJ1-1; v_call: TRBV18; d_call: -; clone_size: many; cdr3_nt: TGTGCCAGCTCACCACCTGGACAGAAAAACACTGAAGCTTTCTTT; cdr3_aa: CASSPPGQKNTEAFF
j_call: TRBJ2-1; v_call: TRBV5-1; d_call: -; clone_size: few; cdr3_nt: TGCGCCAGCAGCTTGGGGGCCCTGGGCAATGAGCAGTTCTTC; cdr3_aa: CASSLGALGNEQFF
j_call: TRBJ1-2; v_call: TRBV7-9; d_call: TRBD1; clone_size: many; cdr3_nt: TGTGCCAGCAGCCGTCAGGGGGCGGGGGCGAGCTATGGCTACACCTTC; cdr3_aa: CASSRQGAGASYGYTF
j_call: TRBJ2-5; v_call: TRBV15; d_call: -; clone_size: -; cdr3_nt: TGTGCCACCAGCAGAGACCCCCAAGAGACCCAGTACTTC; cdr3_aa: CATSRDPQETQYF
j_call: TRBJ2-5; v_call: TRBV13; d_call: -; clone_size: many; cdr3_nt: TGTGCCAGCAGCCCCCGGGACTTTCAAGAGACCCAGTACTTC; cdr3_aa: CASSPRDFQETQYF
j_call: TRBJ1-5; v_call: TRBV6-2/TRBV6-3; d_call: TRBD1; clone_size: -; cdr3_nt: TGTGCCAGCAGTGCCGGGACAGGGGACCAGCCCCAGCATTTT; cdr3_aa: CASSAGTGDQPQHF
j_call: TRBJ1-1; v_call: TRBV6-1; d_call: -; clone_size: few; cdr3_nt: TGTGCCAGCAGTGAAAGGGAACAGCTTGAAGCTTTCTTT; cdr3_aa: CASSEREQLEAFF
j_call: TRBJ2-1; v_call: TRBV6-2/TRBV6-3; d_call: -; clone_size: -; cdr3_nt: TGTGCCAGCCACGGACGGCATGAGCAGTTCTTC; cdr3_aa: CASHGRHEQFF
j_call: TRBJ2-7; v_call: TRBV27; d_call: -; clone_size: few; cdr3_nt: TGTGCCAGCAGTACACCCCGGGGGCGTTTCTACGAGCAGTACTTC; cdr3_aa: CASSTPRGRFYEQYF
j_call: TRBJ2-1; v_call: TRBV6-2/TRBV6-3; d_call: TRBD2; clone_size: many; cdr3_nt: TGTGCCAGCAGCTTGGGGAGACTAGCGGGCCAAAGCTCCTACAATGAGCAGTTCTTC; cdr3_aa: CASSLGRLAGQSSYNEQFF
j_call: TRBJ2-5; v_call: TRBV30; d_call: TRBD1; clone_size: many; cdr3_nt: TGTGCCTGGAACCGGGACAGGGGACAAGAGACCCAGTACTTC; cdr3_aa: CAWNRDRGQETQYF
j_call: TRBJ1-4; v_call: TRBV5-8; d_call: -; clone_size: few; cdr3_nt: TGTGCCAGCAGCTTCAGGGAGGGTGAAAAACTGTTTTTT; cdr3_aa: CASSFREGEKLFF
j_call: TRBJ2-7; v_call: TRBV29-1; d_call: TRBD2; clone_size: many; cdr3_nt: TGCAGCGGGGGGACTAGCGGGCGCTCCTACGAGCAGTACTTC; cdr3_aa: CSGGTSGRSYEQYF
j_call: TRBJ2-5; v_call: TRBV28; d_call: -; clone_size: many; cdr3_nt: TGTGCCAGCAGTATCCGGCAGGGCCAAGAGACCCAGTACTTC; cdr3_aa: CASSIRQGQETQYF
j_call: TRBJ1-2; v_call: TRBV29-1; d_call: -; clone_size: -; cdr3_nt: TGCAGCGTTGAGTCCGGGGTTGGAGGCTACACCTTC; cdr3_aa: CSVESGVGGYTF
j_call: TRBJ2-6; v_call: TRBV5-8; d_call: -; clone_size: -; cdr3_nt: TGTGCCAGCAGCTTAGCGACATCAAGCTCTGGGGCCAACGTCCTGACTTTC; cdr3_aa: CASSLATSSSGANVLTF
j_call: TRBJ2-5; v_call: TRBV4-1; d_call: TRBD2; clone_size: few; cdr3_nt: TGCGCCAGCAGCCTAAGCGGGAGCATGGGGCAAGAGACCCAGTACTTC; cdr3_aa: CASSLSGSMGQETQYF
j_call: TRBJ2-1; v_call: TRBV20-1; d_call: -; clone_size: many; cdr3_nt: TGCAGTGCTATCGGGAGAGCCGGCAATGAGCAGTTCTTC; cdr3_aa: CSAIGRAGNEQFF
j_call: TRBJ2-1; v_call: TRBV19; d_call: TRBD2; clone_size: -; cdr3_nt: TGTGCCAGTACCACACCCAAGGGGAGGGCTAGTCCCTACAATGAGCAGTTCTTC; cdr3_aa: CASTTPKGRASPYNEQFF
j_call: TRBJ2-2; v_call: TRBV28; d_call: -; clone_size: -; cdr3_nt: TGTGCCAGCACTGGAGGGGGCGGCGACACCGGGGAGCTGTTTTTT; cdr3_aa: CASTGGGGDTGELFF
j_call: TRBJ2-7; v_call: TRBV20-1; d_call: TRBD2; clone_size: -; cdr3_nt: TGCAGTGCTAGAGGTATAGCGGGAGCCGGCTACGAGCAGTACTTC; cdr3_aa: CSARGIAGAGYEQYF
j_call: TRBJ1-1; v_call: TRBV20-1; d_call: -; clone_size: many; cdr3_nt: TGCAGTGCCCCCGGGGAGGGAACGGGCACTGAAGCTTTCTTT; cdr3_aa: CSAPGEGTGTEAFF
j_call: TRBJ1-1; v_call: TRBV2; d_call: -; clone_size: many; cdr3_nt: TGTGCCAGCAGTGAATGGGGGGCTAGGGGCACTGAAGCTTTCTTT; cdr3_aa: CASSEWGARGTEAFF